Listed below are T cell receptor beta chains from one sample, sequenced in a study of graft-versus-host responses after intestinal transplantation. The method was immunoSEQ multiplex PCR; TCRdb's version includes in-frame clones alone and lacks a portion of them. This table has 90,000 or so clones, 80% to 85% appearing once. For these receptors, no antigen is known. The source material was unstimulated CD4+ T cells sorted from spleen or lymph node cells, sampled before intestinal transplant. These receptors were taken from a human donor who received an intestinal transplant. CDR3s include the opening cysteine and the closing phenylalanine or tryptophan. A D gene is named only where the DNA matches it firmly. Size tells how often a clone was seen (once, few, many) or the class of an expanded clone, and some rows leave it out.

D,size,V,length,J,DNA,CDR3
NA,few,TRBV5-5,12,TRBJ2-3,TGTGCCAGCAGCTCCTTCACAGATACGCAGTATTTT,CASSSFTDTQYF
NA,NA,TRBV7-8,14,TRBJ1-6,TGTGCCAGCAGCTTATCCTACGTGGATTCACCCCTCCACTTT,CASSLSYVDSPLHF
TRBD2,NA,TRBV11-1,16,TRBJ2-7,TGTGCCAGCAGCTTAGCTGGGGACTACTACCCCTACGAGCAGTACTTC,CASSLAGDYYPYEQYF
TRBD2,NA,TRBV4-1,16,TRBJ2-5,TGCGCCAGCAGCCAAGGGACTAGCGGGGGGGTCAAGACCCAGTACTTC,CASSQGTSGGVKTQYF
NA,NA,TRBV7-9,13,TRBJ1-2,TGTGCCAGCAGCTTAGGACAGAACTATGGCTACACCTTC,CASSLGQNYGYTF
TRBD2,NA,TRBV7-9,15,TRBJ2-1,TGTGCCAGCAGCTTCGCGGGGGTTGGTATCAATGAGCAGTTCTTC,CASSFAGVGINEQFF
TRBD1,NA,TRBV30,14,TRBJ1-2,TGTGCCTGGAGTCCCGGGACAGGGGTCAATGGCTACACCTTC,CAWSPGTGVNGYTF
NA,NA,TRBV9,14,TRBJ2-3,TGTGCCAGCAGCGTAGCGGGTCGCACAGATACGCAGTATTTT,CASSVAGRTDTQYF
TRBD1,NA,TRBV28,15,TRBJ1-1,TGTGCCAGCAGTTTAGTAGCGACAGGGGGAGTTGAAGCTTTCTTT,CASSLVATGGVEAFF
TRBD1,once,TRBV6-6,15,TRBJ2-7,TGTGCCAGCAAACCGGCCGGGACAGGGATAAACGAGCAGTACTTC,CASKPAGTGINEQYF
NA,NA,TRBV18,16,TRBJ1-1,TGTGCCAGCTCACCCAGCCGTGGGTCAGGGAACACTGAAGCTTTCTTT,CASSPSRGSGNTEAFF
NA,NA,TRBV18,15,TRBJ2-2,TGTGCCAGCTCACAGGACAGACCCGACACCGGGGAGCTGTTTTTT,CASSQDRPDTGELFF
TRBD2,NA,TRBV28,15,TRBJ2-7,TGTGCCAGCAGTTTTCGACTAGGGGCGGGGGTCGAGCAGTACTTC,CASSFRLGAGVEQYF
NA,NA,TRBV27,16,TRBJ1-2,TGTGCCAGCCGAAAAGCTGACACCCTAAGAAACTATGGCTACACCTTC,CASRKADTLRNYGYTF
TRBD1,NA,TRBV2,15,TRBJ1-2,TGTGCCAGTGGTGGGGACAGGGGATTTAACTATGGCTACACCTTC,CASGGDRGFNYGYTF
TRBD2,NA,TRBV7-2,16,TRBJ2-1,TGTGCCAGCAGCTTAATTGGCGGGGGGGCCCTCAGAGAGCAGTTCTTC,CASSLIGGGALREQFF
NA,NA,TRBV6-1,12,TRBJ2-7,TGTGCCAGCACCGTGGGTCTCGGCGGGCAGTACTTC,CASTVGLGGQYF
NA,NA,TRBV18,15,TRBJ2-3,TGTGCCAGCTCACCACCACCAGACTGGGCAGATACGCAGTATTTT,CASSPPPDWADTQYF
TRBD1,NA,TRBV7-8,15,TRBJ1-1,TGTGCCAGCAGCCCTCAGACAGGGGGGGACACTGAAGCTTTCTTT,CASSPQTGGDTEAFF
TRBD1,NA,TRBV30,13,TRBJ1-4,TGTGCCTGGAGTGGCGGACAGGTTGTAAAACTGTTTTTT,CAWSGGQVVKLFF
TRBD1,NA,TRBV4-1,14,TRBJ2-5,TGCGCCAGCAGCCAGGGGACAGGGCGGGAGACCCAGTACTTC,CASSQGTGRETQYF
TRBD2,NA,TRBV15,18,TRBJ2-3,TGTGCCACCAGCAGAGATTGGGTAGCGGGGGCGAGCACAGATACGCAGTATTTT,CATSRDWVAGASTDTQYF
TRBD1,NA,TRBV5-1,16,TRBJ2-7,TGCGCCAGCAGCGGGGGACCGGGACAGGGGGTGGGCGAGCAGTACTTC,CASSGGPGQGVGEQYF
NA,NA,TRBV5-5,15,TRBJ2-5,TGTGCCAGCAGATTGGCCTTCTTGAGCGGAGAGACCCAGTACTTC,CASRLAFLSGETQYF